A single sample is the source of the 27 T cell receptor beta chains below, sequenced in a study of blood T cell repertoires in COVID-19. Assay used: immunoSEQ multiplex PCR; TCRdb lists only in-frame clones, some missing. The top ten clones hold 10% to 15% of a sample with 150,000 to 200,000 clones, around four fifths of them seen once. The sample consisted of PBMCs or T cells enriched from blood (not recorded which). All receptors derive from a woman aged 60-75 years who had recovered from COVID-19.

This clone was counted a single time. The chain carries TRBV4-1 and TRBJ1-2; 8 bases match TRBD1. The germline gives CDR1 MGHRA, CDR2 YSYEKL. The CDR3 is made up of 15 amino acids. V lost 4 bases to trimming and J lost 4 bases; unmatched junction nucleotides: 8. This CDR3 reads CASSLQGAFSYGYTF. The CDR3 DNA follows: TGCGCCAGCAGCCTCCAGGGGGCATTCAGCTATGGCTACACCTTC.

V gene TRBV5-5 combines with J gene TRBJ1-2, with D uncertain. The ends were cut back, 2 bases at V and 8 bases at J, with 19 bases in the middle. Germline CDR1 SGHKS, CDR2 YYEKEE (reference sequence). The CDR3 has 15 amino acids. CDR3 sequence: CASSFTYQTRGGYTF. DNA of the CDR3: TGTGCCAGCAGCTTTACGTACCAGACACGCGGGGGCTACACCTTC.

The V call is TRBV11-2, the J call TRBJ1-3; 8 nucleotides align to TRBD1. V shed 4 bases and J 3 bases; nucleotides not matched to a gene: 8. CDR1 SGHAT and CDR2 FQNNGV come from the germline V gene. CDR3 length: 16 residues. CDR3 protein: CASSSLQGAGGNTIYF. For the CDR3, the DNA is TGTGCCAGCAGCTCCCTTCAGGGGGCAGGTGGAAACACCATATATTTT.

CDR3 in amino acids: CASSPGGGRNQPQHF. Here the CDR3 DNA reads TGCGCCAGCAGCCCGGGGGGGGGCAGGAATCAGCCCCAGCATTTT. This sequence joins TRBV5-1 and TRBJ1-5; D might be TRBD1 (6 bases). Germline V lookup: CDR1 SGHRS, CDR2 YFSETQ. The CDR3 length is 15 residues. Trimming cost V 4 bases and J 4 bases, with 15 bases left between them.

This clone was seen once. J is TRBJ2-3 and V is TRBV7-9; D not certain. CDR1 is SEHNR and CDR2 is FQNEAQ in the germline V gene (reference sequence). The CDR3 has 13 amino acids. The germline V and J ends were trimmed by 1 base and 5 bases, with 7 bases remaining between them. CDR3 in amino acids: CASSLGAVDTQYF. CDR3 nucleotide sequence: TGTGCCAGCAGCTTAGGAGCCGTAGATACGCAGTATTTT.

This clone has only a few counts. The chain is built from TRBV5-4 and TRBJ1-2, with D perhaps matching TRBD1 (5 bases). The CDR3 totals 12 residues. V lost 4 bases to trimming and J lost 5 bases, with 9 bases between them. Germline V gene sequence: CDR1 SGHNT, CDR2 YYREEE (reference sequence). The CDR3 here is CASSRDSYGYTF. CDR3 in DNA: TGTGCCAGCAGCCGCGACAGTTATGGCTACACCTTC.

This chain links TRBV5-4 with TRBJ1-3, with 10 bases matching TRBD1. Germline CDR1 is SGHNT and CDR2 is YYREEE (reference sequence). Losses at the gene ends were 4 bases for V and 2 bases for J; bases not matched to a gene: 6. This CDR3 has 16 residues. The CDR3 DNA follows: TGTGCCAGCAGCCACGGGGGACAGGGGACTGGAAACACCATATATTTT. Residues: CASSHGGQGTGNTIYF.

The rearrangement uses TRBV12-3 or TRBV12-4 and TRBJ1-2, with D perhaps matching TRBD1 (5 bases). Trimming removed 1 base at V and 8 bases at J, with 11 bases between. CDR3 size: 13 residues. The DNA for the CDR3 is TGTGCCAGCAGTTTAGAAACAGGACCGGGCTACACCTTC. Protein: CASSLETGPGYTF.

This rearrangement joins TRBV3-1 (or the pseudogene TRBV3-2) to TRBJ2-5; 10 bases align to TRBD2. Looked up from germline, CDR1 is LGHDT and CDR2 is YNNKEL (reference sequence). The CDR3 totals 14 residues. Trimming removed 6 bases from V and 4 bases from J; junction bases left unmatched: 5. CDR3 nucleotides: TGTGCCAGCAGAGCGGGGGGGCCCTCAGAGACCCAGTACTTC. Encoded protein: CASRAGGPSETQYF.

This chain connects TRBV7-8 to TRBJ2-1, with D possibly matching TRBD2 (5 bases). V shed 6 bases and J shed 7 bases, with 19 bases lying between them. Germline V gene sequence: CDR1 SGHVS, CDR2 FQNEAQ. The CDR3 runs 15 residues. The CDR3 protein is CASRLGRLLSNEQFF. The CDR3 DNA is TGTGCCAGCAGGCTCGGGCGACTACTTAGTAATGAGCAGTTCTTC.

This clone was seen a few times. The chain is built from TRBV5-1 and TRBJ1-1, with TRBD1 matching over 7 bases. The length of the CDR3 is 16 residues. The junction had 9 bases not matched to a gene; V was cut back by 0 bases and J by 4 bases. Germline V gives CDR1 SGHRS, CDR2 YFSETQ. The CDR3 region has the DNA TGCGCCAGCAGCTTGGCGTTGGGACAGCGAGTCACTGAAGCTTTCTTT. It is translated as CASSLALGQRVTEAFF.

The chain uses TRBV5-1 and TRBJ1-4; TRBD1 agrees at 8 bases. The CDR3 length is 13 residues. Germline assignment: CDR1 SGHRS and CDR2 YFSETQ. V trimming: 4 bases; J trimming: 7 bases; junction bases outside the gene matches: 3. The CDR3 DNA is TGCGCCAGCAGCGGCACAGGGGGTGAAAAACTGTTTTTT. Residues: CASSGTGGEKLFF. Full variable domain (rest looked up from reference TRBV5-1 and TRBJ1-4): KAGVTQTPRYLIKTRGQQVTLSCSPISGHRSVSWYQQTPGQGLQFLFEYFSETQRNKGNFPGRFSGRQFSNSRSEMNVSTLELGDSALYLCASSGTGGEKLFFGSGTQLSVL.

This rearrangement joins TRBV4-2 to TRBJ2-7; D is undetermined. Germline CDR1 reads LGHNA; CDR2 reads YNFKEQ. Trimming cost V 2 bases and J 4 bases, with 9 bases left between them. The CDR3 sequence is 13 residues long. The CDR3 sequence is CASSQRLLYEQYF. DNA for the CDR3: TGTGCCAGCAGCCAACGACTCCTATACGAGCAGTACTTC.

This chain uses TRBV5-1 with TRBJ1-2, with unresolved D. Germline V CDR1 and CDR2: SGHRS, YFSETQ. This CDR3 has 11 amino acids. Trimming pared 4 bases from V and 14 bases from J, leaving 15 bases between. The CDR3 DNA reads TGCGCCAGCAGCACGGCAGGCGTTCGGACCTTC. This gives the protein CASSTAGVRTF.

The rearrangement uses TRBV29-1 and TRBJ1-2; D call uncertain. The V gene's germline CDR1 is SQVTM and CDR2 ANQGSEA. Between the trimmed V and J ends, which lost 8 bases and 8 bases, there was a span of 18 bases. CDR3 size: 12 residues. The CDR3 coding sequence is TGCAGCTCCTCAACCTCCACGGAGGGCTACACCTTC. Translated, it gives CSSSTSTEGYTF.

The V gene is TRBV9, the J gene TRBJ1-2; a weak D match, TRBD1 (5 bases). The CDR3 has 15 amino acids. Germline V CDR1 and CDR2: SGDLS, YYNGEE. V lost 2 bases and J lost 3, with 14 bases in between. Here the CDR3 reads CASSVDGVGHYGYTF. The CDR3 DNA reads TGTGCCAGCAGCGTGGATGGGGTGGGGCACTATGGCTACACCTTC.

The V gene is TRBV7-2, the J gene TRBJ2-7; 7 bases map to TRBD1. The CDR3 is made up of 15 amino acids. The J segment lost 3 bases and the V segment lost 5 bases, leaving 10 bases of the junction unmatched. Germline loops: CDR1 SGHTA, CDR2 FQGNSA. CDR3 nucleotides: TGTGCCAGCAGCGTTCGACAGGGAGACGGCTACGAGCAGTACTTC. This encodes CASSVRQGDGYEQYF.

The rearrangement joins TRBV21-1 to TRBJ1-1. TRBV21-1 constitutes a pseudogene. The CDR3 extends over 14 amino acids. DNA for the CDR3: TGTGCCAGCAGCAAAGTTAGGGAGGACACTGAAGCTTTCTTT. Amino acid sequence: CASSKVREDTEAFF.

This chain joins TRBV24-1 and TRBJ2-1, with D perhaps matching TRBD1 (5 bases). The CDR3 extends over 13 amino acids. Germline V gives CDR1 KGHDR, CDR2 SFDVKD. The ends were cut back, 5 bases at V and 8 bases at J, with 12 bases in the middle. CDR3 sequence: CATSGRQTHEQFF. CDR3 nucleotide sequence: TGTGCCACCAGTGGTCGACAGACACATGAGCAGTTCTTC.

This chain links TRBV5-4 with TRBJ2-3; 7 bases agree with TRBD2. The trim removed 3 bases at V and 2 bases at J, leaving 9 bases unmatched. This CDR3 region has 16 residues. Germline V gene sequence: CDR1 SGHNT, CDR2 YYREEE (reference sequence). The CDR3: CASSSALAAYTDTQYF. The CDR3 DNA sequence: TGTGCCAGCAGCTCGGCCCTAGCGGCCTACACAGATACGCAGTATTTT. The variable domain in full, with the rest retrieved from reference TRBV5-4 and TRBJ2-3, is ETGVTQSPTHLIKTRGQQVTLRCSSQSGHNTVSWYQQALGQGPQFIFQYYREEENGRGNFPPRFSGLQFPNYSSELNVNALELDDSALYLCASSSALAAYTDTQYFGPGTRLTVL.

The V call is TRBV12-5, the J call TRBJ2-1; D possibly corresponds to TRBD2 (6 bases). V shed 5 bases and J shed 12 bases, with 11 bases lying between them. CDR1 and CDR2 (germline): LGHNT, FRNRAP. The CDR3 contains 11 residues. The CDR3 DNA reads TGTGCTAGTGGTCGGGGGTATGGGCAGTTCTTC. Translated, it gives CASGRGYGQFF.

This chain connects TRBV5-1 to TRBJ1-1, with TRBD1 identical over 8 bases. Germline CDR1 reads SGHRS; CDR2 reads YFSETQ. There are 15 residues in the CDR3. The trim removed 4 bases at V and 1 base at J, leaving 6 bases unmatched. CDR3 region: CASSGQGRGNTEAFF. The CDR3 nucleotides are TGCGCCAGCAGCGGACAGGGTAGAGGGAACACTGAAGCTTTCTTT.

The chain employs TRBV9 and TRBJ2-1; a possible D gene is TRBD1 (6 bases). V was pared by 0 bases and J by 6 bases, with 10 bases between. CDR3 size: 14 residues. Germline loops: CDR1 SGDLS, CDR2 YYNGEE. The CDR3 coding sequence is TGTGCCAGCAGCGTAGCTGGACAGTTCAATGAGCAGTTCTTC. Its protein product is CASSVAGQFNEQFF.

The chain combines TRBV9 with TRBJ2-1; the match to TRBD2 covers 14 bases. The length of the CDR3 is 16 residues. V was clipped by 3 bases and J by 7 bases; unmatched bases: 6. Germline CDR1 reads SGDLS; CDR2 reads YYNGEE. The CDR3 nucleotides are TGTGCCAGCAGCGGACGGACTAGCGGGGGGCTAAATGAGCAGTTCTTC. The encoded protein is CASSGRTSGGLNEQFF.

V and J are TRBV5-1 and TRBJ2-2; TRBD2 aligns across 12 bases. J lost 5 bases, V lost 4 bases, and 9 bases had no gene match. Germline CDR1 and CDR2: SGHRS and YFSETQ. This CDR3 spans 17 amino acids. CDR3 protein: CASSPGLAGRRTGELFF. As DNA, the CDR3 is TGCGCCAGCAGCCCCGGACTAGCGGGAAGGAGAACCGGGGAGCTGTTTTTT.

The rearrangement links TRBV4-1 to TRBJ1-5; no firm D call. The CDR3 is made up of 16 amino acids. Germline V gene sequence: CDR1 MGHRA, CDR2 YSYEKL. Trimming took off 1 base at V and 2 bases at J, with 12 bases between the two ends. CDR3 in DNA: TGCGCCAGCAGCCAAGGCCGGGGAATGGGCAATCAGCCCCAGCATTTT. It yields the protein CASSQGRGMGNQPQHF.

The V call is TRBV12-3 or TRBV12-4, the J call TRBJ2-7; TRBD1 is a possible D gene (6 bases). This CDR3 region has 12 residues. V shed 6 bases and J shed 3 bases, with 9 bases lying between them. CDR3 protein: CASRKDSYEQYF. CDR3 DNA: TGTGCCAGCAGAAAGGACAGCTACGAGCAGTACTTC.